The T cell receptor beta chain described here comes from a study of OX40 agonist ivuxolimab in advanced cancers. Study in general: Of mixed ages from about 20 to 80 and averaging about 60 years, the group was just under 85% male. Eligibility rules accepted prior anti-PD-1, anti-PD-L1 or anti-CTLA-4 therapy, and roughly 40% had some.

Broader study findings: Dosing at 0.1 to 3.0 mg/kg was accompanied by clonal expansion of CD4+ and CD8+ blood T cells by week 6. Certain nonresponders likewise exhibited a low normalized T-cell clonal expansion.

With respect to this clone: What it recognizes is unknown.

Germline lookup yields CDR1 MNHNY and CDR2 SVGAGI (reference sequence). Trimming removed 4 bases from V and 7 bases from J, with 11 bases in between. The CDR3 extends over 13 amino acids. Only in-frame clones appear in the TCRdb table, and some are missing; sequencing was by immunoSEQ multiplex PCR. In the table there are around 70,000 clones, roughly 86% of which are singletons. V is TRBV6-6 and J is TRBJ1-5; D might be TRBD1 (6 bases). This specimen was CD4+ or CD8+ T cells sorted from blood, taken in a trial of the OX40 agonist ivuxolimab. This receptor was taken from an adult with an advanced solid tumor such as melanoma, head and neck, liver or kidney cancer. For the CDR3, the DNA is TGTGCCAGCAGTTTACAGGGAGGACAGCCCCAGCATTTT. Translated, it gives CASSLQGGQPQHF.